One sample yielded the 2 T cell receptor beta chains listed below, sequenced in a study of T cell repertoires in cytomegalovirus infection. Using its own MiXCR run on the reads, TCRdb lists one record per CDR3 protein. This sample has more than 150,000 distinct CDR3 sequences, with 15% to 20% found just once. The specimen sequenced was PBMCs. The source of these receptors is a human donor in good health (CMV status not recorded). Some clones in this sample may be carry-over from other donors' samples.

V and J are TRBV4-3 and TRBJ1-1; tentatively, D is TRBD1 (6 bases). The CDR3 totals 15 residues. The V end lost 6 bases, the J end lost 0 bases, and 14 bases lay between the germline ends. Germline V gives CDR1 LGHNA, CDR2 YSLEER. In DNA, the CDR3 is TGCGCCAGCAGACTGGGGGCGACCATGAACACTGAAGCTTTCTTT. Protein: CASRLGATMNTEAFF.

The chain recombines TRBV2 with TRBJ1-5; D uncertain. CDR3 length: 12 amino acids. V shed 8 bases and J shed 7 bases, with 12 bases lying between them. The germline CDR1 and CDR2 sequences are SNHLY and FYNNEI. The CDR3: CASGPSDQPQHF. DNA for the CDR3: TGTGCCAGCGGCCCAAGCGACCAGCCCCAGCATTTT. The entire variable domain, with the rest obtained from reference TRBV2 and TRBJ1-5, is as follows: EPEVTQTPSHQVTQMGQEVILRCVPISNHLYFYWYRQILGQKVEFLVSFYNNEISEKSEIFDDQFSVERPDGSNFTLKIRSTKLEDSAMYFCASGPSDQPQHFGDGTRLSIL.